The present TCR beta chain was sequenced within a study of blood T cell repertoires in COVID-19. Whole-study context: T cells, B-cell-depleted T cells, or PBMCs provided the cDNA or gDNA that served as material.

After removal of 5 bases from V and 7 bases from J, the junction contained 19 bases not matched to a gene. The CDR3 length is 17 residues. Germline V CDR1 and CDR2: SEHNR, FQNEAQ (reference sequence). In the study's own analysis: Cell counts per sample came from amplifying reference gene primers. The protocol was immunoSEQ multiplex PCR, while the TCRdb copy is restricted to in-frame clones and leaves out a portion. D and trimming were read from the DNA, whereas the V and J calls and clone size are those reported in that table. The sample consists of a few hundred thousand clones, roughly nine tenths of them appearing once.

The chain links TRBV7-9 to TRBJ2-7; TRBD1 agrees at 8 bases. This receptor was identified in a woman aged 45-60 years who had recovered from COVID-19. Material: peripheral blood. CDR3 sequence reads: CASSPTVRQGLYREQYF. In DNA, the CDR3 is TGTGCCAGCAGCCCCACAGTCAGACAGGGGCTGTATAGAGAGCAGTACTTC.